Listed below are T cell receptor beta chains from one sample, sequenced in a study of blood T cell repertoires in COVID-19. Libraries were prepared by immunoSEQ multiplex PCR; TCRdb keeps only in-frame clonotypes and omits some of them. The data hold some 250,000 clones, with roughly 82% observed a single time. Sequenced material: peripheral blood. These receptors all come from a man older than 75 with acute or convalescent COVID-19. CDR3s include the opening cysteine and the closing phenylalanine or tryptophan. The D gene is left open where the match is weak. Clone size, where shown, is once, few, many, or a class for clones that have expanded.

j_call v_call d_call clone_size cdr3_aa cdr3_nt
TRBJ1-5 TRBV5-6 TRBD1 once CASSLTLTGGGQPQHF TGTGCCAGCAGCTTGACATTGACAGGGGGCGGTCAGCCCCAGCATTTT
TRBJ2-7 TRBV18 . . CASSPDTSYEQYF TGTGCCAGCTCCCCAGACACGTCCTACGAGCAGTACTTC
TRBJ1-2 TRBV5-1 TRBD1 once CASSLEGQGARMGYTF TGCGCCAGCAGCTTGGAGGGGCAGGGGGCAAGAATGGGCTACACCTTC
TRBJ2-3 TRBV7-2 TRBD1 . CASSFDRGTDTQYF TGTGCCAGCAGCTTTGACAGGGGTACAGATACGCAGTATTTT
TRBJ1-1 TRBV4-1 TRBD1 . CASSPRTGDTEAFF TGCGCCAGCAGCCCACGGACAGGCGACACTGAAGCTTTCTTT
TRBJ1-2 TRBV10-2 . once CTSSETGLYGYTF TGCACCAGCAGTGAGACCGGTCTCTATGGCTACACCTTC
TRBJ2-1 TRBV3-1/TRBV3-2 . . CASSQEVTFGEQFF TGTGCCAGCAGCCAAGAAGTAACCTTCGGTGAGCAGTTCTTC
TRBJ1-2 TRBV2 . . CASNQGDYGYTF TGTGCCAGCAATCAGGGCGACTATGGCTACACCTTC
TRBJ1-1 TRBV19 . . CASSRSRPKTEAFF TGTGCCAGTAGTAGAAGCAGGCCGAAAACTGAAGCTTTCTTT
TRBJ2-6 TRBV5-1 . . CASRPMSGANVLTF TGCGCCAGCAGGCCTATGTCCGGGGCCAACGTCCTGACTTTC
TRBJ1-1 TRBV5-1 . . CASSWGQGSTEAFF TGCGCCAGCAGCTGGGGGCAGGGTAGCACTGAAGCTTTCTTT
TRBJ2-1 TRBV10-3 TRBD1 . CATYTGTGDNNEQFF TGTGCCACCTACACCGGGACAGGGGACAACAATGAGCAGTTCTTC
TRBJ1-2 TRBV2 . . CASSGGSGIRYGYTF TGTGCCAGCAGTGGAGGGTCTGGGATTAGGTATGGCTACACCTTC
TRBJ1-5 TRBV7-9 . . CASSLGQIRNQPQHF TGTGCCAGCAGCCTCGGACAGATACGCAATCAGCCCCAGCATTTT
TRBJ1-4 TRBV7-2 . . CASSSGREEKLFF TGTGCCAGCAGCTCCGGGAGAGAAGAAAAACTGTTTTTT
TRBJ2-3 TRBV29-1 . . CSVGSGGDTQYF TGCAGCGTTGGAAGTGGAGGAGATACGCAGTATTTT
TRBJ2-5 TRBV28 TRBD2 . CASSLFGLAGGQKTQYF TGTGCCAGCAGTTTATTCGGACTAGCGGGAGGTCAGAAGACCCAGTACTTC
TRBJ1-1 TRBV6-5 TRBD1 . CASSYGDSNTEAFF TGTGCCAGCAGTTACGGGGACAGCAACACTGAAGCTTTCTTT
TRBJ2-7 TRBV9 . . CASSVVPGGASYEQYF TGTGCCAGCAGCGTAGTCCCTGGGGGGGCTTCCTACGAGCAGTACTTC
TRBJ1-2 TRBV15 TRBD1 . CATSRDFDRADGYTF TGTGCCACCAGCAGAGATTTCGACAGGGCGGATGGCTACACCTTC
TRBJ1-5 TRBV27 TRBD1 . CASSRTGDRPQHF TGTGCCAGCAGTCGGACAGGGGATCGACCCCAGCATTTT
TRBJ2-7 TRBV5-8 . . CASSPWGGGVIDEQYF TGTGCCAGCAGCCCCTGGGGAGGGGGAGTTATCGACGAGCAGTACTTC
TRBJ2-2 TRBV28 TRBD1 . CASSTAPTGTGELFF TGTGCCAGCAGTACCGCCCCGACAGGGACCGGGGAGCTGTTTTTT
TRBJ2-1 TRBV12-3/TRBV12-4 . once CASSETGSGQFF TGTGCCAGCAGTGAAACAGGCTCCGGGCAGTTCTTC
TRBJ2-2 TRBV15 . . CATSKEQQGLSSGELFF TGTGCCACCAGCAAAGAGCAACAGGGCTTAAGTTCCGGGGAGCTGTTTTTT
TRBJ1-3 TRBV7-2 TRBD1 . CASSPAGGQGTRIYF TGTGCCAGCAGCCCCGCCGGGGGACAGGGAACTCGCATATATTTT
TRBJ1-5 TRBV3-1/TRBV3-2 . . CASSRAGDSNQPQHF TGTGCCAGCAGTCGAGCCGGGGATAGCAATCAGCCCCAGCATTTT
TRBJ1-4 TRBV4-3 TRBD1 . CASSQDPGQSILNEKLFF TGCGCCAGCAGCCAAGACCCGGGACAGTCGATCCTGAATGAAAAACTGTTTTTT
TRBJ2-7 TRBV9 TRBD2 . CASSVVAGGGEQYF TGTGCCAGCAGCGTAGTCGCGGGAGGGGGGGAGCAGTACTTC